This T cell receptor beta chain was recorded in a study of control samples from healthy donors and cancer patients. Trimming cost V 0 bases and J 11 bases, with 11 bases left between them. Germline-derived CDR1 and CDR2 are MNHNS and SASEGT. The CDR3 has 13 residues. Only in-frame clones appear in the TCRdb table, and some are missing; sequencing was by immunoSEQ multiplex PCR. Of about 80,000 clones in the sample, roughly 91% were seen once. This rearrangement joins TRBV6-1 to TRBJ1-5; the D gene is possibly TRBD1 (5 bases). Sequenced sample: blood. This TCR derives from a woman aged 55-75 years in good health. The CDR3 DNA sequence: TGTGCCAGCAGTGAAGCGGAGGGGAGAGCCCAGCATTTT. Encoded protein: CASSEAEGRAQHF.